Following are 30 T cell receptor beta chains from one sample sequenced in a study of cytomegalovirus exposure and HLA in healthy donors. The PCR ran on 60 Vbeta and 13 Jbeta primers. TCRdb keeps only in-frame clones here, not all; method: immunoSEQ multiplex PCR. Of around 40,000 clones in the sample, roughly 90% were seen once. The sample comprised PBMCs. The receptors were sampled from a woman aged 40 to 50 in good health and CMV-seropositive.

This clone was recorded a few times. V is TRBV6-4 and J is TRBJ2-1, with a weak D call TRBD2 (6 bases). This CDR3 comprises 13 residues. Between the trimmed V and J ends, which lost 6 bases and 9 bases, there was a span of 15 bases. CDR1 MRHNA and CDR2 SNTAGT come from the germline V gene. The CDR3 DNA reads TGTGCCAGCAGCGCCGCGGGACCGGGTGAGCAGTTCTTC. Translation: CASSAAGPGEQFF.

This chain uses TRBV5-4 with TRBJ1-3, with D unclear. Germline loops: CDR1 SGHNT, CDR2 YYREEE (reference sequence). Trimming removed 0 bases at V and 0 bases at J, with 7 bases between. The CDR3 consists of 15 residues. The CDR3 region has the DNA TGTGCCAGCAGCTTGGGGACTGGCTCTGGAAACACCATATATTTT. This sequence encodes CASSLGTGSGNTIYF.

The chain has TRBV7-9 and TRBJ1-1, with 7 nucleotides matching TRBD1. Germline lookup yields CDR1 SEHNR and CDR2 FQNEAQ (reference sequence). The V gene end was trimmed by 5 bases and the J gene end by 1 base; junction bases not matched to a gene: 4. This CDR3 has 14 residues. DNA of the CDR3: TGTGCCAGCAGCCTCCGGACAGGGAACACTGAAGCTTTCTTT. This codes for CASSLRTGNTEAFF.

The chain's CDR3 is CASSLSGGNREQYF. Written as DNA, the CDR3 is TGTGCCAGCAGCTTGAGCGGGGGGAATCGGGAGCAGTACTTC. This chain links TRBV5-4 with TRBJ2-7; 9 nucleotides line up with TRBD2. Germline CDR1 and CDR2: SGHNT and YYREEE (reference sequence). The CDR3 consists of 14 residues. The V segment lost 1 base and the J segment 7 bases; nucleotides outside the gene matches: 6.

The J gene is TRBJ2-2, the V gene TRBV10-1, with D hard to call. CDR3 length: 14 residues. Germline CDR1 reads WNHNN; CDR2 reads SYGVQD (reference sequence). V lost 5 bases and J lost 4, with 11 bases in between. In DNA form, the CDR3 reads TGCGCCAGCAGTACCAGTGGCGGCACCGGGGAGCTGTTTTTT. Protein product: CASSTSGGTGELFF.

This chain links TRBV7-9 with TRBJ2-3; 14 bases agree with TRBD2. Germline CDR1 SEHNR, CDR2 FQNEAQ (reference sequence). There are 16 residues in the CDR3. With 5 bases clipped from V and 4 bases from J, the junction kept 5 bases outside the gene matches. The CDR3 sequence: CASSPGLAGESDTQYF. The CDR3, as DNA: TGTGCCAGCAGCCCGGGACTAGCGGGGGAGTCAGATACGCAGTATTTT.

The V gene is TRBV6-1, the J gene TRBJ1-5; D is perhaps TRBD1 (6 bases). The V gene's germline CDR1 is MNHNS and CDR2 SASEGT. This CDR3 spans 13 amino acids. The ends were cut back, 10 bases at V and 5 bases at J, with 15 bases in the middle. CDR3 in amino acids: CAIDGTIYQPQHF. The CDR3 region has the DNA TGTGCCATCGACGGGACAATCTATCAGCCCCAGCATTTT.

The chain joins TRBV5-1 to TRBJ1-1; 7 nucleotides agree with TRBD1. There are 14 residues in the CDR3. After removal of 3 bases from V and 1 base from J, the junction contained 3 bases not matched to a gene. Germline lookup yields CDR1 SGHRS and CDR2 YFSETQ. DNA of the CDR3: TGCGCCAGCAGCTCGACAGGGTCGAACACTGAAGCTTTCTTT. Encoded protein: CASSSTGSNTEAFF.

This clone was seen a few times. This chain joins TRBV6-5 and TRBJ1-5; possibly TRBD1 for D (5 bases). The CDR3 totals 13 residues. Germline V gene sequence: CDR1 MNHEY, CDR2 SVGAGI. V was trimmed by 8 bases and J by 6 bases, leaving 14 bases between them. The CDR3 DNA is TGTGCCAGCCGAAGCGGGGCCGCTCAGCCCCAGCATTTT. Protein: CASRSGAAQPQHF.

The gene calls are TRBV27 and TRBJ2-1; 7 bases are shared with TRBD2. Losses at the gene ends were 6 bases for V and 0 bases for J; bases not matched to a gene: 5. Germline CDR1 is MNHEY and CDR2 is SMNVEV (reference sequence). This CDR3 comprises 15 residues. CDR3 residues: CASSELASSYNEQFF. The CDR3 nucleotides are TGTGCCAGCAGCGAACTAGCGAGCTCCTACAATGAGCAGTTCTTC.

Only one count was recorded for this clone. The chain carries TRBV28 and TRBJ2-1, with 13 nucleotides matching TRBD2. The V segment lost 5 bases and the J segment 7 bases; nucleotides outside the gene matches: 8. CDR1 is MDHEN, CDR2 SYDVKM, per germline. The CDR3 loop spans 16 amino acids. DNA for the CDR3: TGTGCCAGCAGTCCCCAAGGACTAGCGGGAGCGAATGAGCAGTTCTTC. Protein: CASSPQGLAGANEQFF.

The chain carries TRBV4-2 and TRBJ2-4, with 9 bases lining up with TRBD1. The CDR3 totals 17 residues. Germline CDR1 LGHNA, CDR2 YNFKEQ. V lost 0 bases, J lost 7 bases, and 10 bases stayed unmatched. The CDR3 DNA sequence: TGTGCCAGCAGCCAAGATGGTTCCGGGACAGGGAGGAACATTCAGTACTTC. Amino acid sequence: CASSQDGSGTGRNIQYF.

The chain is built from TRBV2 and TRBJ1-3, with D hard to call. In germline, CDR1 is SNHLY, CDR2 FYNNEI. CDR3 length: 12 residues. Deletions cut 4 bases from V and 4 bases from J, with 5 bases between. The CDR3 DNA sequence: TGTGCCAGCAGTGTATTGGGAAACACCATATATTTT. It codes for CASSVLGNTIYF. The full variable domain, with the rest looked up from reference TRBV2 and TRBJ1-3, is EPEVTQTPSHQVTQMGQEVILRCVPISNHLYFYWYRQILGQKVEFLVSFYNNEISEKSEIFDDQFSVERPDGSNFTLKIRSTKLEDSAMYFCASSVLGNTIYFGEGSWLTVV.

A few counts support this clone. V gene TRBV2 combines with J gene TRBJ1-5, with TRBD1 matching over 7 bases. Germline assignment: CDR1 SNHLY and CDR2 FYNNEI. The CDR3 contains 15 residues. The V segment lost 7 bases and the J segment 0 bases; nucleotides outside the gene matches: 6. CDR3 in amino acids: CASTGDSHSNQPQHF. The CDR3 DNA reads TGTGCCAGCACCGGGGACAGTCATAGCAATCAGCCCCAGCATTTT.

V usage is TRBV21-1 and J usage is TRBJ2-3; the table's D call TRBD1 went unverified against the DNA. TRBV21-1 is annotated as a pseudogene. The CDR3 is 15 amino acids. The CDR3, as DNA: TGTGCCAGCAGCTCATCGGGACAGAGCACAGATACGCAGTATTTT. Translating gives CASSSSGQSTDTQYF.

The rearrangement links TRBV7-9 to TRBJ2-5; D may be TRBD2 (5 bases). CDR1 and CDR2 (germline): SEHNR, FQNEAQ (reference sequence). This CDR3 spans 11 amino acids. Trimming pared 7 bases from V and 3 bases from J, leaving 6 bases between. The CDR3 reads CASTREETQYF. The CDR3 DNA follows: TGTGCCAGCACGAGGGAAGAGACCCAGTACTTC.

DNA for the CDR3: TGTGCCAGCAGCTTCAGGAGCAATCAGCCCCAGCATTTT. Encoded protein: CASSFRSNQPQHF. V and J are TRBV7-2 and TRBJ1-5, with D unresolved. The CDR3 contains 13 residues. V was trimmed by 3 bases and J by 1 base, leaving 4 bases between them. Per germline, CDR1 SGHTA and CDR2 FQGNSA.

The rearrangement uses TRBV18 and TRBJ1-6; possible D gene TRBD1, 6 bases. The CDR3 is made up of 18 amino acids. V shed 2 bases and J shed 0 bases, with 14 bases lying between them. Per germline, CDR1 KGHSH and CDR2 LQKENI. In DNA, the CDR3 is TGTGCCAGCTCACCATTGGGGGCTGGAAGCTCCTATAATTCACCCCTCCACTTT. Amino acids: CASSPLGAGSSYNSPLHF.

The CDR3 nucleotides read TGTGCCAGCAGTTTATCGAGTATCGCTTTCTTT. This translates into CASSLSSIAFF. V and J are TRBV27 and TRBJ1-1; D is unclear. Deletions cut 0 bases from V and 11 bases from J, with 7 bases between. Germline CDR1 and CDR2: MNHEY and SMNVEV (reference sequence). The CDR3 consists of 11 residues.

This clone was counted between two and nine times. V gene TRBV5-6 combines with J gene TRBJ2-7, with 7 bases matching TRBD2. The CDR3 contains 14 residues. CDR1 is SGHDT, CDR2 YYEEEE, per germline. Germline trimming cut 8 bases from V and 6 bases from J; bases unmatched to any gene: 14. CDR3 nucleotides: TGTGCCAGGAAACCTAGCGGACCTTTGAGCGAGCAGTACTTC. Its translation is CARKPSGPLSEQYF. The entire variable domain, with the rest obtained from reference TRBV5-6 and TRBJ2-7, is as follows: DAGVTQSPTHLIKTRGQQVTLRCSPKSGHDTVSWYQQALGQGPQFIFQYYEEEERQRGNFPDRFSGHQFPNYSSELNVNALLLGDSALYLCARKPSGPLSEQYFGPGTRLTVT.

CDR3 region: CASSVGGRYYEQYF. In DNA form, the CDR3 reads TGTGCCAGCAGTGTCGGGGGGCGATACTACGAGCAGTACTTC. V gene TRBV7-2 combines with J gene TRBJ2-7; D is possibly TRBD2 (7 bases). Germline values: CDR1 SGHTA, CDR2 FQGNSA. The CDR3 loop spans 14 amino acids. Trimming pared 6 bases from V and 3 bases from J, leaving 15 bases between.

This chain uses TRBV10-3 with TRBJ1-1; D is undetermined. Per the germline V gene, CDR1 is ENHRY and CDR2 is SYGVKD. V lost 2 bases and J lost 1, with 8 bases in between. This CDR3 is built from 14 residues. The CDR3 DNA reads TGTGCCATCAGTGAGGCCCTATGGAACACTGAAGCTTTCTTT. Amino acid sequence: CAISEALWNTEAFF.

This chain links TRBV6-5 with TRBJ2-5; D unclear. Between the trimmed V and J ends, which lost 0 bases and 4 bases, there was a span of 3 bases. Germline loops: CDR1 MNHEY, CDR2 SVGAGI. The CDR3 is 12 residues long. The CDR3 bases are TGTGCCAGCAGTTACTCCGGAGAGACCCAGTACTTC. It is translated as CASSYSGETQYF.

This clone was counted a few times. The rearrangement joins TRBV2 to TRBJ1-2; D ambiguous. V was trimmed by 6 bases and J by 4 bases, leaving 9 bases between them. This CDR3 spans 12 amino acids. CDR1 SNHLY and CDR2 FYNNEI come from the germline V gene. The CDR3 spells CASRSYSYGYTF. The CDR3 DNA reads as TGTGCCAGCAGGTCCTACAGCTATGGCTACACCTTC.

The J gene is TRBJ1-1, the V gene TRBV19; possible D gene TRBD1, 5 bases. The germline V gene has CDR1 LNHDA and CDR2 SQIVND (reference sequence). This CDR3 spans 14 amino acids. Trimming stripped 4 bases from V and 0 bases from J, with 9 bases between. The CDR3 DNA reads TGTGCCAGTAGTACACAGGATCTGAACACTGAAGCTTTCTTT. Translating it yields CASSTQDLNTEAFF.

This chain uses TRBV18 with TRBJ1-1, with TRBD1 as a possible D gene (5 bases). This CDR3 spans 15 amino acids. Germline values: CDR1 KGHSH, CDR2 LQKENI. The germline V and J ends were trimmed by 5 bases and 2 bases, with 15 bases remaining between them. CDR3 region: CASSGGSGINTEAFF. Here the CDR3 DNA reads TGTGCCAGCTCAGGGGGGTCGGGGATTAACACTGAAGCTTTCTTT.

The CDR3 DNA follows: TGTGCCATCAGGGGGACTAGTGGCACCGGGGAGCTGTTTTTT. Its translation is CAIRGTSGTGELFF. The gene calls are TRBV10-3 and TRBJ2-2; 8 nucleotides match TRBD2. The J segment lost 4 bases and the V segment lost 6 bases, leaving 4 bases of the junction unmatched. Germline lookup yields CDR1 ENHRY and CDR2 SYGVKD. There are 14 residues in the CDR3.

V gene TRBV11-3 combines with J gene TRBJ2-7; D gene unclear. The V end lost 5 bases, the J end lost 0 bases, and 5 bases lay between the germline ends. Germline CDR1 reads SGHNT; CDR2 reads YENEEA. This CDR3 region has 12 residues. CDR3 DNA: TGTGCCAGCAGCAGCGACTCCTACGAGCAGTACTTC. Translated, it gives CASSSDSYEQYF.

V gene TRBV6-1 combines with J gene TRBJ1-1, with 8 bases fitting TRBD1. V trimming: 7 bases; J trimming: 10 bases; junction bases outside the gene matches: 11. The CDR3 contains 13 residues. CDR1 is MNHNS and CDR2 is SASEGT in the germline V gene. This CDR3 is CASTNEHRGAAFF. CDR3 coding DNA: TGTGCCAGCACTAATGAGCACAGGGGGGCAGCTTTCTTT.

The gene calls are TRBV5-4 and TRBJ2-7; the D is unclear. CDR1 is SGHNT, CDR2 YYREEE, per germline (reference sequence). CDR3 length equals 13 residues. V gave up 0 bases and J gave up 8 bases, with 12 bases separating them. The CDR3 sequence: CASSLELNQKQYF. The CDR3 DNA reads as TGTGCCAGCAGCTTGGAACTAAACCAAAAGCAGTACTTC.